One and the same sample provided the 26 T cell receptor beta chains below, sequenced in a study of siplizumab effects on memory and regulatory T cells. Using immunoSEQ multiplex PCR, the repertoire was profiled, and TCRdb retains in-frame clones only, with some absent. The table records about 87,000 clones, about 90% of them present only once. Sequenced sample: CD4+ T cells sorted from blood. The receptors come from a human donor in good health.

The rearrangement uses TRBV7-2 and TRBJ2-7, with D possibly TRBD2 on 5 matching bases. Between the trimmed V and J ends, which lost 5 bases and 0 bases, there was a span of 14 bases. Germline values: CDR1 SGHTA, CDR2 FQGNSA. The CDR3 runs to 15 residues. This CDR3 reads CASSPRRHISYEQYF. The CDR3 bases are TGTGCCAGCAGCCCGAGGAGGCACATCTCCTACGAGCAGTACTTC.

This clone was found a few times. V usage is TRBV11-3 and J usage is TRBJ1-1; 8 nucleotides match TRBD1. CDR3 size: 14 residues. Germline lookup yields CDR1 SGHNT and CDR2 YENEEA. The J segment lost 6 bases and the V segment lost 4 bases, leaving 7 bases of the junction unmatched. The CDR3 region is CASSSWTGSSEAFF. The CDR3 region has the DNA TGTGCCAGCAGCTCTTGGACAGGGTCGTCTGAAGCTTTCTTT.

The rearrangement uses TRBV4-1 and TRBJ2-3; TRBD2 matches 13 bases. Germline-derived CDR1 and CDR2 are MGHRA and YSYEKL. This CDR3 has 16 residues. The J segment lost 3 bases and the V segment lost 5 bases, leaving 5 bases of the junction unmatched. CDR3 DNA: TGCGCCAGCAGCTGGACTAGCGGGAGACCTACAGATACGCAGTATTTT. Its protein product is CASSWTSGRPTDTQYF.

The chain employs TRBV15 and TRBJ2-5; 11 bases are shared with TRBD1. The germline V gene has CDR1 LNHNV and CDR2 YYDKDF (reference sequence). This CDR3 comprises 15 residues. The ends lost 3 bases at V and 5 bases at J; junction bases unmatched: 5. The CDR3: CATSSRDRGRETQYF. The CDR3 nucleotides are TGTGCCACCAGCAGCCGGGACAGGGGGAGGGAGACCCAGTACTTC. Looking up the rest from reference TRBV15 and TRBJ2-5 gives the full variable domain: DAMVIQNPRYQVTQFGKPVTLSCSQTLNHNVMYWYQQKSSQAPKLLFHYYDKDFNNEADTPDNFQSRRPNTSFCFLDIRSPGLGDTAMYLCATSSRDRGRETQYFGPGTRLLVL.

The rearrangement joins TRBV11-2 to TRBJ2-3, with D perhaps matching TRBD1 (5 bases). This CDR3 contains 16 residues. Germline lookup yields CDR1 SGHAT and CDR2 FQNNGV. Trimming stripped 4 bases from V and 3 bases from J, with 17 bases between. The CDR3 spells CASSWGSAGWTDTQYF. CDR3 coding DNA: TGTGCCAGCAGCTGGGGAAGTGCAGGGTGGACAGATACGCAGTATTTT. The variable domain in full, with the rest retrieved from reference TRBV11-2 and TRBJ2-3, is EAGVAQSPRYKIIEKRQSVAFWCNPISGHATLYWYQQILGQGPKLLIQFQNNGVVDDSQLPKDRFSAERLKGVDSTLKIQPAKLEDSAVYLCASSWGSAGWTDTQYFGPGTRLTVL.

This clone has just a few counts. The chain joins TRBV9 to TRBJ1-3; the match to TRBD1 covers 7 bases. This CDR3 comprises 15 residues. V lost 4 bases to trimming and J lost 4 bases; unmatched junction nucleotides: 8. Germline V gives CDR1 SGDLS, CDR2 YYNGEE. The CDR3, as DNA: TGTGCCAGCAGCACACGGACAGGAGCGGGAAACACCATATATTTT. It is translated as CASSTRTGAGNTIYF.

The V call is TRBV4-1, the J call TRBJ2-2; no reliable D call. Trimming shortened V by 4 bases and J by 4 bases, and 10 bases separated the two germline ends. The CDR3 length is 14 residues. The germline V gene has CDR1 MGHRA and CDR2 YSYEKL. CDR3 region: CASSRAGITGELFF. As DNA, the CDR3 is TGCGCCAGCAGCCGGGCAGGAATCACCGGGGAGCTGTTTTTT.

The chain joins TRBV27 to TRBJ1-5; 10 nucleotides align to TRBD1. This CDR3 spans 15 amino acids. With 5 bases clipped from V and 2 bases from J, the junction kept 3 bases outside the gene matches. CDR1 is MNHEY and CDR2 is SMNVEV in the germline V gene (reference sequence). The CDR3 DNA sequence: TGTGCCAGCAGTCGGGACAGGGGCGGCAATCAGCCCCAGCATTTT. Amino acid sequence: CASSRDRGGNQPQHF.

This chain joins TRBV4-2 and TRBJ1-2; D gene ambiguous. Germline CDR1 LGHNA, CDR2 YNFKEQ. There are 13 residues in the CDR3. V was shortened by 1 base and J by 4 bases, with 7 bases between the two germline ends. The CDR3, as DNA: TGTGCCAGCAGCCAAGGGCAGTCCTATGGCTACACCTTC. Its translation is CASSQGQSYGYTF.

The chain joins TRBV5-8 to TRBJ2-7, with 7 bases that match TRBD2. V shed 4 bases and J 2 bases; nucleotides not matched to a gene: 6. The CDR3 is 14 residues long. From germline, CDR1 is SGHTS and CDR2 YDEGEE. CDR3 sequence (DNA): TGTGCCAGCAGCGCCAGCGGGGCGACCTACGAGCAGTACTTC. Its protein is CASSASGATYEQYF. Full variable domain (outside the CDR3, taken from reference TRBV5-8 and TRBJ2-7): EAGVTQSPTHLIKTRGQQATLRCSPISGHTSVYWYQQALGLGLQFLLWYDEGEERNRGNFPPRFSGRQFPNYSSELNVNALELEDSALYLCASSASGATYEQYFGPGTRLTVT.

The CDR3 region has the DNA TGCAGCGTTGAAACCCCGGAAGTCGGAGCTTTCTTT. This translates into CSVETPEVGAFF. The chain has TRBV29-1 and TRBJ1-1; the D is unclear. The CDR3 consists of 12 residues. V was shortened by 2 bases and J by 10 bases, with 14 bases between the two germline ends. Germline CDR1 SQVTM, CDR2 ANQGSEA.

The genes are TRBV14 and TRBJ2-3, with D perhaps TRBD2 (5 bases). The V end lost 3 bases, the J end lost 3 bases, and 7 bases lay between the germline ends. CDR3 length: 13 residues. Germline assignment: CDR1 SGHDN and CDR2 FVKESK. CDR3 in amino acids: CASSQRVTDTQYF. CDR3 bases: TGTGCCAGCAGCCAGAGGGTTACAGATACGCAGTATTTT.

V and J are TRBV19 and TRBJ1-2, with TRBD1 matching over 11 bases. The trim removed 3 bases at V and 8 bases at J, leaving 8 bases unmatched. CDR1 is LNHDA, CDR2 SQIVND, per germline (reference sequence). The CDR3 sequence is 15 residues long. The CDR3 DNA reads as TGTGCCAGTAGTATTGGGACAGGGGGTCGGGAAGGCTACACCTTC. This encodes CASSIGTGGREGYTF.

V is TRBV18 and J is TRBJ2-1; TRBD2 aligns across 8 bases. Germline V gives CDR1 KGHSH, CDR2 LQKENI. The CDR3 has 19 amino acids. Trimming removed 3 bases from V and 4 bases from J; junction bases left unmatched: 17. This CDR3 is CASSPTGLRAGGTYNEQFF. CDR3 nucleotides: TGTGCCAGCTCACCGACAGGTTTGCGTGCGGGAGGAACTTACAATGAGCAGTTCTTC.

The V and J genes are TRBV28 and TRBJ2-5, with 12 bases identical to TRBD2. This CDR3 comprises 19 residues. J lost 5 bases, V lost 6 bases, and 19 bases had no gene match. CDR1 is MDHEN and CDR2 is SYDVKM in the germline V gene. The CDR3 nucleotides are TGTGCCAGCAGCAAATCCTTTCTGACTAGCGGGAGTATTAGGGAGACCCAGTACTTC. Its protein is CASSKSFLTSGSIRETQYF.

This clone was detected only a few times. The chain has TRBV6-1 and TRBJ1-2; D unclear. Germline V gene data show CDR1 as MNHNS and CDR2 as SASEGT. This CDR3 is 12 amino acids long. The germline V and J ends were trimmed by 6 bases and 3 bases, with 8 bases remaining between them. The CDR3 region is CASRDGHYGYTF. In DNA form, the CDR3 reads TGTGCCAGCAGGGACGGACACTATGGCTACACCTTC.

This clone is a singleton in its sample. This chain connects TRBV6-5 to TRBJ2-2; no clear D gene. This CDR3 is built from 13 residues. Germline loops: CDR1 MNHEY, CDR2 SVGAGI. V lost 1 base to trimming and J lost 6 bases, with 6 bases between them. CDR3 residues: CASSYLGAGELFF. DNA of the CDR3: TGTGCCAGCAGTTACTTAGGAGCCGGGGAGCTGTTTTTT.

The chain joins TRBV5-1 to TRBJ1-6; D not certain. This CDR3 region has 14 residues. V dropped 4 bases and J dropped 0 bases, with 5 bases sitting between them. Germline values: CDR1 SGHRS, CDR2 YFSETQ. In DNA, the CDR3 is TGCGCCAGCAGCATCTCCTCCTATAATTCACCCCTCCACTTT. Translation gives CASSISSYNSPLHF.

The genes are TRBV7-3 and TRBJ2-1; 11 bases are a match to TRBD2. Germline V gene lookup returns CDR1 SGHTA and CDR2 FQGTGA. The CDR3 totals 15 residues. Germline trimming cut 5 bases from V and 2 bases from J; bases unmatched to any gene: 2. This CDR3 is CASSILAGAYNEQFF. The DNA for the CDR3 is TGTGCCAGCAGCATACTAGCGGGAGCCTACAATGAGCAGTTCTTC.

The V and J genes are TRBV4-1 and TRBJ2-6; no firm D call. This CDR3 has 15 amino acids. Trimming removed 2 bases at V and 0 bases at J, with 5 bases between. CDR1 is MGHRA and CDR2 is YSYEKL in the germline V gene. Written as DNA, the CDR3 is TGCGCCAGCAGCCAATACTCCTCTGGGGCCAACGTCCTGACTTTC. Translated: CASSQYSSGANVLTF.

The rearrangement joins TRBV5-6 to TRBJ2-4; TRBD2 matches 14 bases. The CDR3 has 18 amino acids. The V gene's germline CDR1 is SGHDT and CDR2 YYEEEE. V shed 4 bases, J shed 1 base, and the junction held 7 bases outside the gene matches. The CDR3 loop is CASSPGTSGSVAKNIQYF. In DNA form, the CDR3 reads TGTGCCAGCAGCCCCGGGACTAGCGGGAGTGTCGCCAAAAACATTCAGTACTTC.

The V call is TRBV10-3, the J call TRBJ2-5; TRBD2 aligns across 8 bases. The CDR3 length is 15 residues. Germline-derived CDR1 and CDR2 are ENHRY and SYGVKD. V lost 10 bases to trimming and J lost 4 bases; unmatched junction nucleotides: 14. CDR3 coding DNA: TGTGCCACCCTATTCTCGGGAGGGCCTCGAGAGACCCAGTACTTC. This translates into CATLFSGGPRETQYF.

The J gene is TRBJ2-7, the V gene TRBV29-1; the match to TRBD2 covers 7 bases. Germline CDR1 SQVTM, CDR2 ANQGSEA. The ends lost 6 bases at V and 2 bases at J; junction bases unmatched: 7. The CDR3 has 13 residues. The CDR3 sequence: CSVKLAGTYEQYF. CDR3 DNA: TGCAGCGTCAAATTAGCGGGTACCTACGAGCAGTACTTC.

This rearrangement joins TRBV7-3 to TRBJ2-7, with TRBD1 matching 8 bases. Germline CDR1 reads SGHTA; CDR2 reads FQGTGA. Trimming removed 5 bases from V and 7 bases from J; junction bases left unmatched: 7. The CDR3 loop spans 13 amino acids. The chain's CDR3 is CASSEDRDREQYF. In nucleotides, the CDR3 is TGTGCCAGCAGCGAGGACAGGGATCGGGAGCAGTACTTC. The complete variable domain, with remaining parts taken from reference TRBV7-3 and TRBJ2-7, reads GAGVSQTPSNKVTEKGKYVELRCDPISGHTALYWYRQSLGQGPEFLIYFQGTGAADDSGLPNDRFFAVRPEGSVSTLKIQRTERGDSAVYLCASSEDRDREQYFGPGTRLTVT.

V gene TRBV7-2 combines with J gene TRBJ2-7, with D possibly TRBD2 on 6 matching bases. V lost 5 bases, J lost 5 bases, and 19 bases lay in between. Per the germline V gene, CDR1 is SGHTA and CDR2 is FQGNSA. The CDR3 spans 15 residues. The CDR3 sequence is CASSTQSGLGDEQYF. The CDR3 nucleotides read TGTGCCAGCAGCACTCAGAGCGGGCTTGGGGACGAGCAGTACTTC.

J is TRBJ1-1 and V is TRBV12-5; TRBD1 aligns across 7 bases. The J segment lost 2 bases and the V segment lost 6 bases, leaving 6 bases of the junction unmatched. The germline V gene encodes CDR1 LGHNT and CDR2 FRNRAP. This CDR3 region has 14 residues. As DNA, the CDR3 is TGTGCTAGTGGCTTACAGGGGCCCAACACTGAAGCTTTCTTT. It codes for CASGLQGPNTEAFF.